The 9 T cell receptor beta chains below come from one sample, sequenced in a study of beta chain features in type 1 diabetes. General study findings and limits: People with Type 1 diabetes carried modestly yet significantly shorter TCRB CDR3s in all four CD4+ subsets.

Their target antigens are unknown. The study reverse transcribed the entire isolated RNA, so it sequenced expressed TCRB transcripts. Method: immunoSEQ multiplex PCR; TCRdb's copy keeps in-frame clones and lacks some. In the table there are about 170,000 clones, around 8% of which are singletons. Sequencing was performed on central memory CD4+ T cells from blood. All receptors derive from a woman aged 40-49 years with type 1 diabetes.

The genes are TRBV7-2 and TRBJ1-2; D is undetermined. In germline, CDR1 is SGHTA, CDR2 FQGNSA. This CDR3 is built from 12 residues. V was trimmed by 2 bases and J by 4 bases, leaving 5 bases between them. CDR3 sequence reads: CASSLISYGYTF. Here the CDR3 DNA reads TGTGCCAGCAGCTTAATCTCCTATGGCTACACCTTC. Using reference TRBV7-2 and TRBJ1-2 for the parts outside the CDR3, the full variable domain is GAGVSQSPSNKVTEKGKDVELRCDPISGHTALYWYRQSLGQGLEFLIYFQGNSAPDKSGLPSDRFSAERTGGSVSTLTIQRTQQEDSAVYLCASSLISYGYTFGSGTRLTVV.

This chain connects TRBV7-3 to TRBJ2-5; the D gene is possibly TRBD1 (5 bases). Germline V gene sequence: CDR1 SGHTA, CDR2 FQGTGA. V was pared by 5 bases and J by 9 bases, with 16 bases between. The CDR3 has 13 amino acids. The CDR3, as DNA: TGTGCCAGCAGCCCACTCCCCGAAGGGGCCCAGTACTTC. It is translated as CASSPLPEGAQYF.

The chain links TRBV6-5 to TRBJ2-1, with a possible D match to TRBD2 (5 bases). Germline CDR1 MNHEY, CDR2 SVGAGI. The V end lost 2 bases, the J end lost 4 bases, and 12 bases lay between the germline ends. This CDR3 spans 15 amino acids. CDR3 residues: CASSYGLSIYNEQFF. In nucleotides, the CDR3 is TGTGCCAGCAGTTACGGACTGAGCATATACAATGAGCAGTTCTTC.

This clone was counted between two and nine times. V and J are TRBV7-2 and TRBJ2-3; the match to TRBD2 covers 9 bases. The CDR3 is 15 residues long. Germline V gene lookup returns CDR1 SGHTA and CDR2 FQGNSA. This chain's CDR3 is CASGLALSSTDTQYF. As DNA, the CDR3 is TGTGCGAGCGGACTAGCGCTTTCTAGCACAGATACGCAGTATTTT.

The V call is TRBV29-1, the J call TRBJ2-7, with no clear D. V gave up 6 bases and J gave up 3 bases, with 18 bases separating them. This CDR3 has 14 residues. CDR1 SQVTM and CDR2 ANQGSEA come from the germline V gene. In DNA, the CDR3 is TGCAGCGTCAAACAGTCTCCCTCGATCTACGAGCAGTACTTC. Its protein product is CSVKQSPSIYEQYF.

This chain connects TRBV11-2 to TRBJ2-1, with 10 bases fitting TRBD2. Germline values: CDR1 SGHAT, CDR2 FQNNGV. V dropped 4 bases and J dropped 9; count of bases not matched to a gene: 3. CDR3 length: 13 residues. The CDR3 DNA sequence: TGTGCCAGCAGCTCGGGACTAGCGTTTGAGCAGTTCTTC. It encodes CASSSGLAFEQFF.

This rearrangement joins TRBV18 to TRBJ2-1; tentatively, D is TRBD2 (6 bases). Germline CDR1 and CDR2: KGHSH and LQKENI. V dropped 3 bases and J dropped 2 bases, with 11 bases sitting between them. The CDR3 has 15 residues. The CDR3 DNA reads TGTGCCAGCTCACCCCTTAGCGGAACCTACAATGAGCAGTTCTTC. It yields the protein CASSPLSGTYNEQFF.

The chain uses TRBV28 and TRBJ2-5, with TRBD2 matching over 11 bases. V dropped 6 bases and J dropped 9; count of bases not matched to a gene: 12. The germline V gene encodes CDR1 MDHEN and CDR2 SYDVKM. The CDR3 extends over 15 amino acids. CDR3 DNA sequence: TGTGCCAGCAGGCTTGGGACTAGCGGATCCGGGGCCCAGTACTTC. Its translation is CASRLGTSGSGAQYF.

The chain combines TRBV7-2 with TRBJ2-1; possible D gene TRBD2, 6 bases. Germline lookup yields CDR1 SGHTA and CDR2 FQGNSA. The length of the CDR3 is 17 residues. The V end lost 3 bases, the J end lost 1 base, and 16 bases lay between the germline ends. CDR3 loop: CASSFTTSSLSYNEQFF. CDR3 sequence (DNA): TGTGCCAGCAGCTTTACTACTAGCAGTTTATCCTACAATGAGCAGTTCTTC.